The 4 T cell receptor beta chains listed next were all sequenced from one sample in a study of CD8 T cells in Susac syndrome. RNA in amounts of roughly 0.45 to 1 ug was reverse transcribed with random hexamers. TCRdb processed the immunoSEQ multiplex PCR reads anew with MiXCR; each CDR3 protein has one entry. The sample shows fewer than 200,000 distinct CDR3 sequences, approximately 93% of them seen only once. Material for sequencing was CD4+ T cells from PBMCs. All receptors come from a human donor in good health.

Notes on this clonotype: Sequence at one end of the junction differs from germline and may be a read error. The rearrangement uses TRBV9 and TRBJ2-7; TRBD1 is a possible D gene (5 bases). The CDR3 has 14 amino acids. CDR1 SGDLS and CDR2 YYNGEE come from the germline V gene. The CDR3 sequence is CASSVGQLSYEQCF. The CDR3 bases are TGTGCCAGCAGCGTCGGACAACTCTCCTACGAGCAGTGCTTC.

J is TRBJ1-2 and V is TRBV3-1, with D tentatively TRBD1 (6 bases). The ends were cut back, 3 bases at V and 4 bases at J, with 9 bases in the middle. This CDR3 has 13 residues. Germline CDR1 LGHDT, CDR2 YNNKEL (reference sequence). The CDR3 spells CASSHLRGYGYTF. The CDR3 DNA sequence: TGTGCCAGCAGCCATCTCAGGGGCTATGGCTACACCTTC.

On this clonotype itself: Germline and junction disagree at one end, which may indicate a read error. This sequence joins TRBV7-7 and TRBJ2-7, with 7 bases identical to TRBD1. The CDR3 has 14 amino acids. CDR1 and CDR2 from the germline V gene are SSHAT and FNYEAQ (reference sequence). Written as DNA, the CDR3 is TGTGCTAGCAACCTCGAGGGGGCTTCCTACGAGCAGTACTTC. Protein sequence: CASNLEGASYEQYF.

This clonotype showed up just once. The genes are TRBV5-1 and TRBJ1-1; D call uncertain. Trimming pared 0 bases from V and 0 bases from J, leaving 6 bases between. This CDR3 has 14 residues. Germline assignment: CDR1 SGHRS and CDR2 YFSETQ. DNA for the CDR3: TGCGCCAGCAGCTTGGGGATTTTGAACACTGAAGCTTTCTTT. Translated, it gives CASSLGILNTEAFF.